This T cell receptor (beta chain) was sequenced for a study of T-cell reconstitution after alpha-beta-depleted transplantation in children. The TCRbeta library was prepared with unique molecular identifiers. Via MiXCR, TCRdb re-called the PCR reads, giving one row per CDR3 protein. The sample includes 250,000 to 300,000 distinct CDR3 sequences, almost 8% seen only once; the top ten take 9.1%. Regarding this clonotype: The antigen is unknown.

The study, taken as a whole, reports: There were reportedly several hundred expanded graft clones from which alpha-beta T cells came about two months after transplant. Hyperexpanded clones declined; after one year, newly produced T cells mostly supplied diversity. Where some patients showed high TCRbeta diversity at day 60, it came from recipient T cells and thymic progenitors that had survived.

This sequence was found in a female patient aged 2-9 years who had a stem cell transplant for Fanconi anemia, so the T cells may come from the graft donor. This specimen consisted of peripheral blood, obtained 360 days after TCRalphabeta/CD19-depleted stem cell transplant.

CDR3 nucleotides: TGCGCCAGCAGCCAAGCCCCGAGGGACAATGAGCAGTTCTTC. This codes for CASSQAPRDNEQFF. The V call is TRBV4-1, the J call TRBJ2-1; D is possibly TRBD2 (5 bases). The CDR3 runs to 14 residues. Germline values: CDR1 MGHRA, CDR2 YSYEKL. Trimming stripped 1 base from V and 5 bases from J, with 9 bases between.